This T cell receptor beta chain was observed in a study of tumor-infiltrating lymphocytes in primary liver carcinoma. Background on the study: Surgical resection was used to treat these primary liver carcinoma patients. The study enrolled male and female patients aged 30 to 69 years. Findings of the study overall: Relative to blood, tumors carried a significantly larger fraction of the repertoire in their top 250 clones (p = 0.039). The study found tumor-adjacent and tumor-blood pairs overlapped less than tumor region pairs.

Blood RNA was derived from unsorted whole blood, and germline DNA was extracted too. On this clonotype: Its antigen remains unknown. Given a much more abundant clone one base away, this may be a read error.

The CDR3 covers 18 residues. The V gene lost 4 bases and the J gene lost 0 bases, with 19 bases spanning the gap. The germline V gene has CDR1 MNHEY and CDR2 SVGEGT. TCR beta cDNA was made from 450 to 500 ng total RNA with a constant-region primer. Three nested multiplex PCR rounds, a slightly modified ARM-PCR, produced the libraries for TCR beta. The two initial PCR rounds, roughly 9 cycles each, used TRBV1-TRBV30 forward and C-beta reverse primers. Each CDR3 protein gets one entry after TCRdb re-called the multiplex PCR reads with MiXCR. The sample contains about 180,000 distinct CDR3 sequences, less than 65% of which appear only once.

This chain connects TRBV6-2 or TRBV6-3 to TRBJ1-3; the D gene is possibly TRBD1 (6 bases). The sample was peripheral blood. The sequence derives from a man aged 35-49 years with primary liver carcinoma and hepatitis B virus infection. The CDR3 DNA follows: TGTGCCAGCAGTTGGATTACCATAGACAGGAGCTCTGGAAACACCATATATTTT. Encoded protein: CASSWITIDRSSGNTIYF.